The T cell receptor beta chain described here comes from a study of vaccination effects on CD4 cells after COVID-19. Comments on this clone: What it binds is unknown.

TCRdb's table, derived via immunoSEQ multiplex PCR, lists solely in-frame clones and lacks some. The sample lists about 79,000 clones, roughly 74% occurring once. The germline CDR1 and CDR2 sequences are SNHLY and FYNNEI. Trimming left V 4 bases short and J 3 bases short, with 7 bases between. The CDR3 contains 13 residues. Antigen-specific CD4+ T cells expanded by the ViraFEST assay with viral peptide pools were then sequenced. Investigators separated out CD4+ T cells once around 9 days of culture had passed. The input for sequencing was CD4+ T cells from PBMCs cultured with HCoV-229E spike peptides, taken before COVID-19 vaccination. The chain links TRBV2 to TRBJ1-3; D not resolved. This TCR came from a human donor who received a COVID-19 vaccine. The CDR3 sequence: CASSAGIGNTIYF. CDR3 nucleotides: TGTGCCAGCAGTGCGGGTATTGGAAACACCATATATTTT.